The present entry profiles one T cell receptor (beta chain) with its context. The antigen is unknown. The record originates from a study of shared clonotypes between healthy human individuals. Method: immunoSEQ multiplex PCR; TCRdb's copy keeps in-frame clones and lacks some. This table holds roughly 2 million clones, approximately 95% found once. Findings and limits, study-wide: Richness estimates generally favored naive over memory subsets.

The CDR3 contains 13 residues. V trimming: 5 bases; J trimming: 3 bases; junction bases outside the gene matches: 4. CDR1 and CDR2 (germline): SGHNT, YYREEE (reference sequence). Naive-designated CD8 cells lacked CD45RO, were positively enriched for CCR7, and omitted terminally differentiated effector memory CD45RA+ cells. Donors were healthy HIV-negative adults without recently reported acute infections or vaccinations. This TCR was sampled from a man younger than 35 in good health. The chain couples TRBV5-4 to TRBJ1-1; 7 nucleotides align to TRBD1. The sample comprised naive CD8+ T cells sorted from blood. The CDR3 DNA is TGTGCCAGCAGTCCTGACAGGGACACTGAAGCTTTCTTT. Its protein product is CASSPDRDTEAFF.